This TCR beta chain was sequenced for a study of blood T cells in healthy people across ages. In the study overall: Per two T cells, about one barcoded beta molecule was captured through template switching.

Then a second PCR, running roughly 7 to 11 cycles, was carried out with a sample-barcoded 5' primer and a J-beta primer mix. TCRdb re-called the 5' RACE reads with MiXCR, one entry per CDR3 protein. The sample includes about 680,000 distinct CDR3 sequences, around half of them seen just once. Note on this clonotype: Its antigen is unknown.

Germline V gives CDR1 MNHEY, CDR2 SVGEGT. V lost 5 bases, J lost 11 bases, and 11 bases stayed unmatched. The CDR3 contains 14 residues. Study-level results: Age brought a roughly linear fall in TCR beta diversity measured per million T cells.

This clonotype was obtained from a woman aged 55-75 years in good health. The rearrangement links TRBV6-2 or TRBV6-3 to TRBJ2-5; 10 positions agree with TRBD2. Material for sequencing was blood. CDR3 sequence (DNA): TGTGCCAGCAGTCAAGCGGGAGGGCCAGAAGAGCAGTACTTC. Protein product: CASSQAGGPEEQYF.